This TCR beta chain was recovered during a study of blood T cell repertoires in COVID-19. The CDR3 covers 15 residues. Germline CDR1 and CDR2: WSHSY and SAAADI. The trim removed 6 bases at V and 2 bases at J, leaving 7 bases unmatched. Profiled with immunoSEQ multiplex PCR; TCRdb holds only in-frame clones, not every one. The table shows 200,000 to 300,000 clones, with about 91% occurring only once. Sequencing was performed on PBMCs or T cells enriched from blood (not recorded which). J is TRBJ1-5 and V is TRBV10-2, with 7 bases lining up with TRBD1. This receptor was obtained from a woman between 35 and 50 years old with acute COVID-19. The CDR3 here is CASRKGQDRNQPQHF. The CDR3 coding sequence is TGCGCCAGCAGGAAAGGACAGGATCGCAATCAGCCCCAGCATTTT.